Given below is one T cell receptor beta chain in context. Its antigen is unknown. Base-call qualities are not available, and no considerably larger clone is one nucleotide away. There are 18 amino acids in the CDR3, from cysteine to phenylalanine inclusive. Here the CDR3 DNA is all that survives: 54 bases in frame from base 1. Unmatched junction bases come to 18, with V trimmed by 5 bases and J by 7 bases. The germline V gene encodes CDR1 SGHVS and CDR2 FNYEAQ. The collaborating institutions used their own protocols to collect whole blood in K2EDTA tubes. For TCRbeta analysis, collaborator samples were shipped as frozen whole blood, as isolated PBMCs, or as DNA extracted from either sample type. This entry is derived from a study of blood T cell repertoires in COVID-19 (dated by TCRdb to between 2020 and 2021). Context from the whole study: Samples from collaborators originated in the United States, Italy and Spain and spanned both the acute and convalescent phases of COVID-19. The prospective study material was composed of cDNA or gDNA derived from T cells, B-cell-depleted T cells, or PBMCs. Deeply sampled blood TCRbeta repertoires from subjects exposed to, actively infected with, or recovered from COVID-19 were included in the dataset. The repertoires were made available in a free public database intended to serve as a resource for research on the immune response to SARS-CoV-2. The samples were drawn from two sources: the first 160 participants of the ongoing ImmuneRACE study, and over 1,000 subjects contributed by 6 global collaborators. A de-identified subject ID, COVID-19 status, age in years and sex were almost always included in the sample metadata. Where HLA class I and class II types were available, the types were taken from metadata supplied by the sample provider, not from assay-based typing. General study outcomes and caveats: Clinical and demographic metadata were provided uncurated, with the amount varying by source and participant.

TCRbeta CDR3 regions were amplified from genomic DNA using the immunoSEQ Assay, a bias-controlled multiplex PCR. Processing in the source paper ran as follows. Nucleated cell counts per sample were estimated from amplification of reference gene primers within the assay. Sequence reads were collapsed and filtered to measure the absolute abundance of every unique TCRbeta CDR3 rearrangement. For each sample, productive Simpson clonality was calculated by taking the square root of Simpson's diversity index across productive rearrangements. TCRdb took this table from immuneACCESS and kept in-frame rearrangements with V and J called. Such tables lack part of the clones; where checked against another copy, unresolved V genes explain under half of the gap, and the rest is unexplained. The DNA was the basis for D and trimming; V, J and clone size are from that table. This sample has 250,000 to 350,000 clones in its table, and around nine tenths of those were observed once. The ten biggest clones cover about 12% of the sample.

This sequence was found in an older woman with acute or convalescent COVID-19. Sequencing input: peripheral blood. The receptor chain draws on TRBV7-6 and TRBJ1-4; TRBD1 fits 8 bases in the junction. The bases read TGTGCCAGCAGCCGTCCCGTGACAGGGGTTGCCTTGGGTGAAAAACTGTTTTTT. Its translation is CASSRPVTGVALGEKLFF.